A single sample is the source of the 28 T cell receptor beta chains below, sequenced in a study of T cells in localized non-small cell lung cancer. The protocol was immunoSEQ multiplex PCR, while the TCRdb copy is restricted to in-frame clones and leaves out a portion. This repertoire shows roughly 39,000 clones, around 84% found once; its top ten account for 3.5%. Here the sequenced sample was peripheral blood, taken before any cancer treatment. Source of these receptors: a man aged 18 to 49 with stage I lung adenocarcinoma.

The V call is TRBV19, the J call TRBJ2-3; TRBD2 matches 8 bases. The V and J ends lost 6 bases and 3 bases, in that order; junction bases with no gene match: 11. The CDR3 is made up of 16 amino acids. The germline CDR1 and CDR2 sequences are LNHDA and SQIVND (reference sequence). CDR3 nucleotide sequence: TGTGCCAGTAGCATTTCGGCGGGGGGAGTGACAGATACGCAGTATTTT. Protein sequence: CASSISAGGVTDTQYF.

The count of this clone is one. V is TRBV27 and J is TRBJ1-5; 7 bases fit TRBD1. CDR1 is MNHEY, CDR2 SMNVEV, per germline (reference sequence). V dropped 4 bases and J dropped 7; count of bases not matched to a gene: 13. This CDR3 contains 16 residues. The CDR3 bases are TGTGCCAGCAGTTCCCTATCTAAGGGGGCCGGACAGCCCCAGCATTTT. Residues: CASSSLSKGAGQPQHF.

The DNA of the CDR3 is TGCAGCGTTATCGGCATTAATGAAAAACTGTTTTTT. Encoded protein: CSVIGINEKLFF. The chain uses TRBV29-1 and TRBJ1-4; D not resolved. Trimming stripped 5 bases from V and 4 bases from J, with 8 bases between. This CDR3 contains 12 residues. The V gene's germline CDR1 is SQVTM and CDR2 ANQGSEA.

V usage is TRBV2 and J usage is TRBJ1-2; maybe TRBD1 (6 bases). V dropped 2 bases and J dropped 4 bases, with 14 bases sitting between them. This CDR3 is 15 amino acids long. The germline CDR1 and CDR2 sequences are SNHLY and FYNNEI. The CDR3 here is CASSEWGQGSYGYTF. CDR3 in DNA: TGTGCCAGCAGTGAATGGGGGCAGGGATCCTATGGCTACACCTTC.

The J gene is TRBJ1-6, the V gene TRBV2; D call uncertain. Germline loops: CDR1 SNHLY, CDR2 FYNNEI. The CDR3 loop spans 11 amino acids. V lost 5 bases and J 15 bases, leaving 11 bases between the germline ends. As DNA, the CDR3 is TGTGCCAGCAGTAGGACGGAGCACCTCCACTTT. Encoded protein: CASSRTEHLHF. Complete variable domain (other parts from reference TRBV2 and TRBJ1-6): EPEVTQTPSHQVTQMGQEVILRCVPISNHLYFYWYRQILGQKVEFLVSFYNNEISEKSEIFDDQFSVERPDGSNFTLKIRSTKLEDSAMYFCASSRTEHLHFGNGTRLTVT.

Concerning this clone itself: The same CDR3 can be traced to other DNA sequences in this sample. The chain joins TRBV7-2 to TRBJ2-2; a possible D gene is TRBD1 (5 bases). The V and J ends lost 3 bases and 1 base respectively, with 9 bases between them. This CDR3 is 15 amino acids long. CDR1 and CDR2 from the germline V gene are SGHTA and FQGNSA. The CDR3 region is CASSLRQGNTGELFF. CDR3 bases: TGTGCCAGCAGCTTGCGTCAGGGGAACACCGGGGAGCTGTTTTTT.

The CDR3: CASSEQQGINEKLFF. The CDR3 DNA is TGTGCCAGCAGTGAGCAACAGGGTATTAATGAAAAACTGTTTTTT. V and J are TRBV2 and TRBJ1-4; D perhaps matches TRBD1 (6 bases). Trimming removed 3 bases from V and 4 bases from J, with 12 bases in between. CDR1 and CDR2 (germline): SNHLY, FYNNEI. The CDR3 is made up of 15 amino acids. Together with reference TRBV2 and TRBJ1-4, the CDR3 gives the full variable domain: EPEVTQTPSHQVTQMGQEVILRCVPISNHLYFYWYRQILGQKVEFLVSFYNNEISEKSEIFDDQFSVERPDGSNFTLKIRSTKLEDSAMYFCASSEQQGINEKLFFGSGTQLSVL.

The V gene is TRBV5-4, the J gene TRBJ1-4; no reliable D call. The CDR3 spans 14 residues. The V end was cut by 4 bases, the J end by 8 bases, with 15 bases between. Germline values: CDR1 SGHNT, CDR2 YYREEE (reference sequence). In nucleotides, the CDR3 is TGTGCCAGCAGCCCGGACGGCCTAGGGGAAAAACTGTTTTTT. Its protein is CASSPDGLGEKLFF. Full variable domain (rest looked up from reference TRBV5-4 and TRBJ1-4): ETGVTQSPTHLIKTRGQQVTLRCSSQSGHNTVSWYQQALGQGPQFIFQYYREEENGRGNFPPRFSGLQFPNYSSELNVNALELDDSALYLCASSPDGLGEKLFFGSGTQLSVL.

This clone was seen a single time. The chain's CDR3 is CASSLSVGPRDSYGYTF. CDR3 nucleotide sequence: TGCGCCAGCAGCTTGTCTGTAGGACCCCGGGACAGCTATGGCTACACCTTC. The V call is TRBV5-1, the J call TRBJ1-2, with 7 bases that match TRBD1. The trim removed 1 base at V and 4 bases at J, leaving 13 bases unmatched. Germline V gives CDR1 SGHRS, CDR2 YFSETQ. There are 17 residues in the CDR3. The full variable domain, in which reference TRBV5-1 and TRBJ1-2 provide the parts outside the CDR3, is KAGVTQTPRYLIKTRGQQVTLSCSPISGHRSVSWYQQTPGQGLQFLFEYFSETQRNKGNFPGRFSGRQFSNSRSEMNVSTLELGDSALYLCASSLSVGPRDSYGYTFGSGTRLTVV.

The CDR3: CASSDDRGASGNTIYF. The DNA of the CDR3 is TGTGCCAGCAGCGATGACAGGGGGGCCTCTGGAAACACCATATATTTT. V usage is TRBV9 and J usage is TRBJ1-3, with TRBD1 identical over 9 bases. The CDR3 covers 16 residues. With 3 bases clipped from V and 0 bases from J, the junction kept 4 bases outside the gene matches. The germline gives CDR1 SGDLS, CDR2 YYNGEE.

V and J are TRBV4-2 and TRBJ2-1; 9 nucleotides match TRBD2. Germline V gene lookup returns CDR1 LGHNA and CDR2 YNFKEQ. J gave up 6 bases and V 4 bases, and 19 bases lay outside the gene matches. The CDR3 is made up of 19 amino acids. The DNA of the CDR3 is TGTGCCAGCAGCCCCAAACCCGGTGCTAGCGGGGACACTTTCAATGAGCAGTTCTTC. This sequence encodes CASSPKPGASGDTFNEQFF.

The J gene is TRBJ2-7, the V gene TRBV6-1; perhaps TRBD1 as D (7 bases). Between the trimmed V and J ends, which lost 8 bases and 6 bases, there was a span of 17 bases. Germline V gene data show CDR1 as MNHNS and CDR2 as SASEGT. There are 13 residues in the CDR3. The CDR3 region is CASVRQGGGEQYF. CDR3 nucleotide sequence: TGTGCCAGCGTACGGCAGGGGGGAGGCGAGCAGTACTTC.

The rearrangement joins TRBV9 to TRBJ1-2; TRBD1 matches at 8 bases. Losses at the gene ends were 4 bases for V and 1 base for J; bases not matched to a gene: 15. The CDR3 consists of 18 residues. Germline loops: CDR1 SGDLS, CDR2 YYNGEE. The DNA of the CDR3 is TGTGCCAGCAGCCCCGTACTGGGCAGGGGGCCTTTTAACTATGGCTACACCTTC. The encoded protein is CASSPVLGRGPFNYGYTF.

CDR3 sequence: CASTPIGSEQYF. CDR3 coding DNA: TGTGCCAGCACCCCTATTGGGTCCGAGCAGTACTTC. The chain couples TRBV6-1 to TRBJ2-7, with D unresolved. Trimming removed 7 bases from V and 6 bases from J, with 13 bases in between. Germline CDR1 MNHNS, CDR2 SASEGT. This CDR3 comprises 12 residues.

About this clone: At one end the junction does not follow the germline gene, possibly because of a read error. The V gene is TRBV11-1, the J gene TRBJ1-1; no definite D call. Germline V lookup: CDR1 SGHAT, CDR2 FQDESV (reference sequence). This CDR3 is built from 13 residues. The CDR3 is CASRLEANTEAFF. CDR3 DNA sequence: TGTGCCAGCAGGTTAGAGGCGAACACTGAAGCTTTCTTT. Full variable domain (outside the CDR3, taken from reference TRBV11-1 and TRBJ1-1): EAEVAQSPRYKITEKSQAVAFWCDPISGHATLYWYRQILGQGPELLVQFQDESVVDDSQLPKDRFSAERLKGVDSTLKIQPAELGDSAMYLCASRLEANTEAFFGQGTRLTVV.

This clone has just one count. The rearrangement uses TRBV28 and TRBJ1-4; TRBD1 matches 7 bases. Germline V CDR1 and CDR2: MDHEN, SYDVKM. Trimming removed 11 bases from V and 4 bases from J; junction bases left unmatched: 4. CDR3 length: 12 amino acids. This CDR3 is CAGGTVNEKLFF. In DNA, the CDR3 is TGTGCCGGCGGGACAGTTAATGAAAAACTGTTTTTT.

This CDR3 is CATSRMGGDYGYTF. The CDR3 bases are TGTGCCACCAGCAGAATGGGGGGTGATTATGGCTACACCTTC. The V call is TRBV15, the J call TRBJ1-2, with a weak D call TRBD1 (5 bases). Trimming pared 2 bases from V and 5 bases from J, leaving 12 bases between. The CDR3 consists of 14 residues. Germline values: CDR1 LNHNV, CDR2 YYDKDF (reference sequence).

The chain uses TRBV14 and TRBJ2-3, with 11 bases that match TRBD2. CDR1 and CDR2 from the germline V gene are SGHDN and FVKESK. The CDR3 is made up of 17 amino acids. With 2 bases clipped from V and 1 base from J, the junction kept 5 bases outside the gene matches. CDR3 nucleotides: TGTGCCAGCAGCCAAATGCCGGGACTAGCGGGCACAGATACGCAGTATTTT. It yields the protein CASSQMPGLAGTDTQYF.

This clone appeared a few times. The chain employs TRBV7-3 and TRBJ1-5, with unresolved D. The CDR3 runs to 15 residues. Deletions cut 5 bases from V and 2 bases from J, with 13 bases between. In germline, CDR1 is SGHTA, CDR2 FQGTGA. CDR3 bases: TGTGCCAGCAGCCCCTCGGGTGGAGGCAATCAGCCCCAGCATTTT. Amino acid sequence: CASSPSGGGNQPQHF.

This chain links TRBV19 with TRBJ2-5; no firm D call. Trimming stripped 6 bases from V and 1 base from J, with 15 bases between. The germline V gene has CDR1 LNHDA and CDR2 SQIVND (reference sequence). The CDR3 totals 15 residues. The CDR3 coding sequence is TGTGCCAGTAGCCCCCCACCGGGCACCCAAGAGACCCAGTACTTC. Protein sequence: CASSPPPGTQETQYF.

This clone showed up just once. This rearrangement joins TRBV7-3 to TRBJ2-3; perhaps TRBD1 as D (5 bases). The CDR3 has 14 residues. Trimming removed 6 bases from V and 2 bases from J, with 12 bases in between. Per germline, CDR1 SGHTA and CDR2 FQGTGA. CDR3 in DNA: TGTGCCAGCAGTCAGCAGGGAAACACAGATACGCAGTATTTT. Amino acids: CASSQQGNTDTQYF. Using reference TRBV7-3 and TRBJ2-3 for the parts outside the CDR3, the full variable domain is GAGVSQTPSNKVTEKGKYVELRCDPISGHTALYWYRQSLGQGPEFLIYFQGTGAADDSGLPNDRFFAVRPEGSVSTLKIQRTERGDSAVYLCASSQQGNTDTQYFGPGTRLTVL.

The chain links TRBV2 to TRBJ2-2; 12 bases match TRBD2. Germline V gives CDR1 SNHLY, CDR2 FYNNEI. CDR3 length: 14 residues. Germline trimming cut 6 bases from V and 5 bases from J; bases unmatched to any gene: 1. Written as DNA, the CDR3 is TGTGCCAGCAGCCTAGCGGGGGGGACCGGGGAGCTGTTTTTT. It translates to CASSLAGGTGELFF.

This clone was seen a few times. The J gene is TRBJ1-5, the V gene TRBV6-1, with D uncertain. Germline CDR1 and CDR2: MNHNS and SASEGT. The V end lost 1 base, the J end lost 5 bases, and 12 bases lay between the germline ends. The CDR3 length is 15 residues. The CDR3 nucleotides are TGTGCCAGCAGTGAAGACGGGCAGAAGTATCAGCCCCAGCATTTT. Translating gives CASSEDGQKYQPQHF.

A single count supports this clone. The rearrangement uses TRBV19 and TRBJ1-5; D is ambiguous. V shed 0 bases and J shed 5 bases, with 8 bases lying between them. The germline CDR1 and CDR2 sequences are LNHDA and SQIVND (reference sequence). This CDR3 is 14 amino acids long. The CDR3 bases are TGTGCCAGTAGTATAGAAGGTTTCTATCAGCCCCAGCATTTT. Translating it yields CASSIEGFYQPQHF.

This clone was seen only once. J is TRBJ1-2 and V is TRBV7-2, with D possibly TRBD1 on 6 matching bases. Germline V CDR1 and CDR2: SGHTA, FQGNSA. Trimming shortened V by 5 bases and J by 4 bases, and 20 bases separated the two germline ends. CDR3 length: 16 residues. The CDR3 bases are TGTGCCAGCAGCCAAAGTGAGAGAACAGGGAGCTATGGCTACACCTTC. It translates to CASSQSERTGSYGYTF.

As for this clone: The junction differs from germline at one of its ends, possibly a read error. This chain connects TRBV18 to TRBJ1-2; TRBD1 matches 9 bases. Germline V CDR1 and CDR2: KGHSH, LQKENI. The CDR3 runs to 15 residues. CDR3 nucleotide sequence: TGTGCCAGCTCTCCACCGGGACAGGGTCTATATGGCTACACCTTC. Amino acid sequence: CASSPPGQGLYGYTF.

This clone was found once. The chain has TRBV7-9 and TRBJ2-1, with 9 bases lining up with TRBD2. This CDR3 has 15 residues. Germline assignment: CDR1 SEHNR and CDR2 FQNEAQ (reference sequence). V shed 1 base and J 3 bases; nucleotides not matched to a gene: 1. The DNA for the CDR3 is TGTGCCAGCAGCTTAGGACTAGCGGACTACAATGAGCAGTTCTTC. Its translation: CASSLGLADYNEQFF.

The CDR3 is CSVVEGIEAFF. CDR3 nucleotides: TGCAGCGTTGTAGAGGGGATTGAAGCTTTCTTT. V and J are TRBV29-1 and TRBJ1-1, with TRBD1 as a possible D gene (5 bases). The CDR3 length is 11 residues. V lost 4 bases and J lost 7, with 10 bases in between. CDR1 and CDR2 (germline): SQVTM, ANQGSEA.